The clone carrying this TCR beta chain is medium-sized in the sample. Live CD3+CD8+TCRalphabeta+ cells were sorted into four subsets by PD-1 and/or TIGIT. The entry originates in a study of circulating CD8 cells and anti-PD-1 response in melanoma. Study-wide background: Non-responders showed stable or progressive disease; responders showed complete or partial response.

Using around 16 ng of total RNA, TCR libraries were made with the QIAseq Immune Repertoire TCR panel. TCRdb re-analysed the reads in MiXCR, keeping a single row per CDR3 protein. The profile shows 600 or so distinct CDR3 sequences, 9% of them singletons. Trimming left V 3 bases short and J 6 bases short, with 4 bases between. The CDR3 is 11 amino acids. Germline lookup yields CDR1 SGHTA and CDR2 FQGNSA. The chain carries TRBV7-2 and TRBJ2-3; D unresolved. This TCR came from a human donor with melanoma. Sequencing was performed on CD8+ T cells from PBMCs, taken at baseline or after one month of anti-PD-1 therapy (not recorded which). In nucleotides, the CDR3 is TGTGCCAGCAGCTTTAGCGATACGCAGTATTTT. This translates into CASSFSDTQYF.